Listed below are T cell receptor beta chains from one sample, sequenced in a study of T-cell reconstitution after alpha-beta-depleted transplantation in children. TCRdb analysed the PCR reads with MiXCR anew, one entry per CDR3 protein. The sample comprises 550,000 to 600,000 distinct CDR3 sequences, under 30% of which are singletons, and 13% to 15% rests with the top ten. The sample here was PBMCs, mostly from graft donor cells, taken 360 days after TCRalphabeta/CD19-depleted stem cell transplant. These receptor sequences come from a boy in the first two years of life who had a stem cell transplant for acute myeloid leukemia, so the T cells may come from the graft donor. Each CDR3 is given with its conserved first and last residue. Fields, in order: J gene, clone size, V gene, D gene, CDR3 protein, CDR3 DNA. The D gene is left open where the match is weak. Not all rows give a size; the values are once, few, many and, for expanded clones, a class.

TRBJ1-4	many	TRBV20-1	NA	CSARMIEAQANEKLFF	TGCAGTGCTAGAATGATAGAGGCTCAAGCTAATGAAAAACTGTTTTTT
TRBJ1-6	few	TRBV12-3/TRBV12-4	NA	CASSLSPHRVNSPLHF	TGTGCCAGCAGTTTATCGCCGCACAGGGTCAATTCACCCCTCCACTTT
TRBJ2-2	NA	TRBV15	NA	CATSRVEEGHTGELFF	TGTGCCACCAGCAGAGTTGAGGAGGGACACACCGGGGAGCTGTTTTTT
TRBJ2-1	many	TRBV12-3/TRBV12-4	TRBD2	CASSLEAGRDEQFF	TGTGCCAGCAGTTTAGAAGCGGGGAGGGATGAGCAGTTCTTC
TRBJ2-7	many	TRBV29-1	TRBD1	CSVLRKSGQGFAEQYF	TGCAGCGTCCTCAGGAAGTCGGGACAGGGATTCGCCGAGCAGTACTTC
TRBJ1-2	NA	TRBV6-5	NA	CASSSADGYTF	TGTGCCAGCAGTTCTGCGGATGGCTACACCTTC
TRBJ2-5	many	TRBV20-1	TRBD2	CSAISGETQYF	TGCAGTGCTATTAGCGGGGAGACCCAGTACTTC
TRBJ2-7	NA	TRBV6-5	NA	CASSYSTGQPYEQYF	TGTGCCAGCAGTTACTCGACAGGTCAACCCTACGAGCAGTACTTC
TRBJ1-5	NA	TRBV7-8	NA	CASSLDLRRKGSNQPQHF	TGTGCCAGCAGCTTAGACTTAAGGAGAAAAGGGAGCAATCAGCCCCAGCATTTT
TRBJ2-1	many	TRBV28	NA	CASSLIGGTYNEQFF	TGTGCCAGCAGTTTAATCGGGGGAACCTACAATGAGCAGTTCTTC
TRBJ2-5	many	TRBV28	TRBD2	CASRSPVVRRGGRETQYF	TGTGCCAGCAGGTCCCCCGTAGTAAGGCGGGGGGGCCGAGAGACCCAGTACTTC
TRBJ2-1	NA	TRBV7-2	TRBD2	CASSLISGLPGNEQFF	TGTGCCAGCAGCTTGATTAGCGGGCTGCCGGGGAATGAGCAGTTCTTC
TRBJ1-1	NA	TRBV11-2	TRBD1	CASSLWRDRRNTEAFF	TGTGCCAGCAGCTTATGGAGGGACAGGAGGAACACTGAAGCTTTCTTT
TRBJ2-3	few	TRBV20-1	TRBD2	CSAPGLAGGRLSTDTQYF	TGCAGTGCTCCAGGACTAGCGGGGGGACGGCTTAGCACAGATACGCAGTATTTT
TRBJ1-2	many	TRBV20-1	TRBD1	CSARGIGDGQGGYTF	TGCAGTGCTAGGGGCATAGGGGACGGACAGGGTGGCTACACCTTC
TRBJ2-2	NA	TRBV20-1	TRBD2	CSAGGLSGGHTGELFF	TGCAGTGCTGGAGGACTTAGCGGGGGTCACACCGGGGAGCTGTTTTTT
TRBJ2-2	few	TRBV6-1	TRBD1	CASRIRGRLTGELFF	TGTGCCAGCAGAATCAGGGGGCGCCTCACCGGGGAGCTGTTTTTT
TRBJ2-5	NA	TRBV24-1	NA	CATSDLAGEETQYF	TGTGCCACCAGTGATTTAGCAGGGGAAGAGACCCAGTACTTC
TRBJ2-1	few	TRBV6-1	NA	CASRQGGNFEQFF	TGTGCCAGCCGACAAGGGGGAAACTTTGAGCAGTTCTTC
TRBJ2-7	few	TRBV6-2/TRBV6-3	TRBD1	CASSSLLRGLSSYEQYF	TGTGCCAGCAGTTCCCTCCTCAGGGGGCTCAGCTCCTACGAGCAGTACTTC
TRBJ1-2	few	TRBV5-1	NA	CASGPPYVGYTF	TGCGCCAGTGGGCCCCCATATGTCGGCTACACCTTC
TRBJ2-1	few	TRBV6-1	NA	CASSVRDDYEVF	TGTGCCAGCAGTGTCCGGGACGATTACGAGGTCTTC
TRBJ2-1	many	TRBV20-1	TRBD1	CSAAGTGFHEQFF	TGCAGTGCCGCCGGGACAGGGTTCCATGAGCAGTTCTTC
TRBJ2-5	NA	TRBV20-1	TRBD2	CSAGPGTSGGGEETQYF	TGCAGTGCTGGGCCCGGGACTAGCGGGGGGGGCGAGGAGACCCAGTACTTC
TRBJ2-3	NA	TRBV11-1	TRBD2	CASSPDSIAGRIGDTQYF	TGTGCCAGCAGCCCTGACTCTATAGCGGGGCGGATCGGGGATACGCAGTATTTT
TRBJ1-4	NA	TRBV12-3/TRBV12-4	NA	CASSFSTPEKLFF	TGTGCCAGCAGTTTTAGTACCCCAGAAAAACTGTTTTTT
TRBJ1-2	NA	TRBV7-2	NA	CASSLVGLGSDF	NA
TRBJ1-6	few	TRBV6-5	NA	CASSYSFQNNSPLHF	TGTGCCAGCAGTTACTCGTTTCAGAATAATTCACCCCTCCACTTT